The clone carrying this T cell receptor (beta chain) was recorded a few times. Antigen unknown. This record belongs to a study of T-cell memory formation after mild COVID-19. General study results and limits: Later expanders leaned toward CD4+, whereas clones contracting from day 15 to 85 were balanced CD4/CD8.

TCRdb reprocessed the 5' RACE reads with MiXCR, giving one entry per CDR3 protein. This sample has some 210,000 distinct CDR3 sequences, with around 19% found just once. V lost 2 bases, J lost 10 bases, and 12 bases lay in between. Looked up from germline, CDR1 is LGHDT and CDR2 is YNNKEL (reference sequence). The CDR3 contains 13 residues. The receptor's source is an adult woman who had mild COVID-19 (a few samples of this study predate the infection). Cell type and time point are not known. Sequences were obtained from PBMCs or a T cell subset sorted from them (not recorded which). The chain uses TRBV3-1 and TRBJ2-1; weak D call: TRBD2 (5 bases). The CDR3, as DNA: TGTGCCAGCAGCCAAATACTAACGGGGGAGCAGTTCTTC. Translating it yields CASSQILTGEQFF.